Shown below are 32 T cell receptor beta chains from a single sample sequenced in a study of T cells in localized non-small cell lung cancer (dated by TCRdb to about 2020). Libraries came from the immunoSEQ multiplex PCR assay. TCRdb stores this immuneACCESS table with in-frame sequences only. Part of the clones is absent; in the studies checked, under half of the shortfall reflects unresolved V genes, and no reason is known for the rest. The sample includes roughly 30,000 clones, with around 93% observed a single time. Roughly 31% of the sample is in the top ten clones. The sample here was peripheral blood, taken before any cancer treatment. The receptors were gathered from a female donor older than 55 with stage I lung adenocarcinoma.

The V gene is TRBV7-2, the J gene TRBJ1-6; D might be TRBD1 (5 bases). Germline CDR1 SGHTA, CDR2 FQGNSA. Trimming stripped 2 bases from V and 9 bases from J, with 14 bases between. The CDR3 runs 15 residues. DNA for the CDR3: TGTGCCAGCAGCTTAATGGGACCGACGGGTTCACCCCTCCACTTT. It encodes CASSLMGPTGSPLHF.

The chain is built from TRBV6-5 and TRBJ2-3; 9 bases fit TRBD2. Germline loops: CDR1 MNHEY, CDR2 SVGAGI. The CDR3 is 14 amino acids. V trimming: 8 bases; J trimming: 4 bases; junction bases outside the gene matches: 7. The CDR3 DNA is TGTGCCAGCGGACGCGGGGGGGCGTCAGATACGCAGTATTTT. This encodes CASGRGGASDTQYF.

The V and J genes are TRBV7-9 and TRBJ1-5; D is possibly TRBD1 (6 bases). Between the trimmed V and J ends, which lost 5 bases and 3 bases, there was a span of 11 bases. The CDR3 has 14 residues. Germline CDR1 SEHNR, CDR2 FQNEAQ (reference sequence). DNA for the CDR3: TGTGCCAGCAGCACTACAGGGCTCAATCAGCCCCAGCATTTT. This translates into CASSTTGLNQPQHF. The full variable domain, with the rest looked up from reference TRBV7-9 and TRBJ1-5, is DTGVSQNPRHKITKRGQNVTFRCDPISEHNRLYWYRQTLGQGPEFLTYFQNEAQLEKSRLLSDRFSAERPKGSFSTLEIQRTEQGDSAMYLCASSTTGLNQPQHFGDGTRLSIL.

V and J are TRBV2 and TRBJ1-2, with 7 bases lining up with TRBD1. The CDR3 is made up of 14 amino acids. J was trimmed by 8 bases and V by 5 bases; bases with no gene match: 11. Germline CDR1 SNHLY, CDR2 FYNNEI. The CDR3 DNA reads as TGTGCCAGCAGTTACACAATAGACAGGGCGGGCTACACCTTC. Protein: CASSYTIDRAGYTF.

V gene TRBV21-1 combines with J gene TRBJ2-3; TRBD1, the table's D call, was not compared with the DNA. TRBV21-1 is tagged as a pseudogene. The CDR3 is 15 residues long. The CDR3 nucleotides read TGTGCCAGCAGCAAAAGGGGGACAGCCACAGATACGCAGTATTTT. Residues: CASSKRGTATDTQYF.

This chain connects TRBV6-6 to TRBJ1-1; D gene uncertain. Trimming removed 6 bases from V and 9 bases from J, with 17 bases in between. From germline, CDR1 is MNHNY and CDR2 SVGAGI (reference sequence). The CDR3 is 13 residues long. This CDR3 reads CASRFGRDSKAFF. The CDR3 region has the DNA TGTGCCAGCAGGTTTGGCCGGGATTCCAAAGCTTTCTTT.

The chain uses TRBV7-9 and TRBJ2-1; the D is unclear. CDR3 length: 14 residues. The V end was cut by 7 bases, the J end by 2 bases, with 12 bases between. Per germline, CDR1 SEHNR and CDR2 FQNEAQ (reference sequence). CDR3: CASTTRTAYNEQFF. The DNA for the CDR3 is TGTGCCAGCACCACCCGGACGGCCTACAATGAGCAGTTCTTC.

The chain joins TRBV7-9 to TRBJ2-2, with 8 bases lining up with TRBD1. CDR1 and CDR2 from the germline V gene are SEHNR and FQNEAQ (reference sequence). V was pared by 3 bases and J by 7 bases, with 7 bases of the junction left unmatched. The CDR3 runs to 15 residues. The CDR3 coding sequence is TGTGCCAGCAGCTTTGTCGCGGACAGGGTCGGGGAGCTGTTTTTT. It specifies CASSFVADRVGELFF. The full variable domain, its missing parts supplied by reference TRBV7-9 and TRBJ2-2, is DTGVSQNPRHKITKRGQNVTFRCDPISEHNRLYWYRQTLGQGPEFLTYFQNEAQLEKSRLLSDRFSAERPKGSFSTLEIQRTEQGDSAMYLCASSFVADRVGELFFGEGSRLTVL.

This chain uses TRBV7-6 with TRBJ2-1; TRBD1 aligns across 12 bases. The CDR3 runs 18 residues. V lost 4 bases to trimming and J lost 2 bases; unmatched junction nucleotides: 9. Germline assignment: CDR1 SGHVS and CDR2 FNYEAQ. Here the CDR3 reads CASSSGTGGARTYNEQFF. The CDR3, as DNA: TGTGCCAGCAGCTCAGGGACAGGGGGCGCCCGTACCTACAATGAGCAGTTCTTC.

The rearrangement links TRBV11-2 to TRBJ2-7; D call uncertain. There are 14 residues in the CDR3. Germline V gene sequence: CDR1 SGHAT, CDR2 FQNNGV. The V end was cut by 0 bases, the J end by 3 bases, with 9 bases between. The CDR3 reads CASSLEQRFYEQYF. CDR3 sequence (DNA): TGTGCCAGCAGCTTAGAACAGCGCTTCTACGAGCAGTACTTC.

V gene TRBV4-1 combines with J gene TRBJ1-6; D gene ambiguous. V lost 1 base and J lost 9, with 13 bases in between. The CDR3 totals 15 residues. Germline V gene sequence: CDR1 MGHRA, CDR2 YSYEKL. This CDR3 reads CASSQGATSISPLHF. CDR3 DNA: TGCGCCAGCAGCCAAGGGGCGACGTCGATTTCACCCCTCCACTTT.

V is TRBV5-6 and J is TRBJ2-5, with 10 positions matching TRBD2. The germline V gene encodes CDR1 SGHDT and CDR2 YYEEEE. CDR3 length: 17 residues. V shed 2 bases and J 1 base; nucleotides not matched to a gene: 8. The CDR3 sequence is CASSFKLLAGTQETQYF. CDR3 DNA: TGTGCCAGCAGCTTTAAACTACTAGCGGGGACCCAAGAGACCCAGTACTTC.

The chain couples TRBV5-1 to TRBJ1-5; the D is unclear. The CDR3 extends over 15 amino acids. V lost 7 bases, J lost 0 bases, and 14 bases lay in between. Per the germline V gene, CDR1 is SGHRS and CDR2 is YFSETQ. This chain's CDR3 is CASCAADPSNQPQHF. CDR3 bases: TGCGCCAGCTGTGCGGCAGACCCTAGCAATCAGCCCCAGCATTTT.

The chain recombines TRBV18 with TRBJ2-6; D is unresolved. The CDR3 consists of 17 residues. Germline V gene data show CDR1 as KGHSH and CDR2 as LQKENI. V was clipped by 4 bases and J by 3 bases, with 16 bases between them. The CDR3: CASSLLSLGNGANVLTF. In DNA, the CDR3 is TGTGCCAGCTCACTCCTCTCGTTGGGTAATGGGGCCAACGTCCTGACTTTC.

This clone was counted a single time. This rearrangement joins TRBV5-1 to TRBJ2-5; D not certain. Germline-derived CDR1 and CDR2 are SGHRS and YFSETQ. Trimming removed 0 bases at V and 4 bases at J, with 10 bases between. This CDR3 comprises 14 residues. The CDR3 sequence: CASSLASARETQYF. Here the CDR3 DNA reads TGCGCCAGCAGCTTGGCCTCGGCTCGAGAGACCCAGTACTTC. Filled out from reference TRBV5-1 and TRBJ2-5, the complete variable domain reads KAGVTQTPRYLIKTRGQQVTLSCSPISGHRSVSWYQQTPGQGLQFLFEYFSETQRNKGNFPGRFSGRQFSNSRSEMNVSTLELGDSALYLCASSLASARETQYFGPGTRLLVL.

V and J are TRBV5-4 and TRBJ2-7; perhaps TRBD1 as D (5 bases). Per germline, CDR1 SGHNT and CDR2 YYREEE (reference sequence). This CDR3 has 15 residues. V gave up 4 bases and J gave up 2 bases, with 16 bases separating them. Here the CDR3 reads CASSPSPGRAYEQYF. CDR3 nucleotides: TGTGCCAGCAGCCCCTCGCCGGGCAGGGCCTACGAGCAGTACTTC.

V gene TRBV28 combines with J gene TRBJ2-1; 10 bases map to TRBD2. Trimming at V came to 4 bases and at J to 15 bases, leaving 12 bases not matched to a gene. The CDR3 is 14 residues long. Germline CDR1 MDHEN, CDR2 SYDVKM. The CDR3 reads CASSSSGRVPRGFF. The CDR3 DNA is TGTGCCAGCAGTTCCAGCGGGAGGGTACCAAGGGGGTTCTTC.

This clone is a singleton in its sample. V usage is TRBV6-6 and J usage is TRBJ1-5; D is ambiguous. From germline, CDR1 is MNHNY and CDR2 SVGAGI (reference sequence). The CDR3 covers 14 residues. Trimming took 2 bases from V and 1 from J, leaving 6 bases between them. The CDR3 loop is CASSYIGSNQPQHF. As DNA, the CDR3 is TGTGCCAGCAGTTACATCGGCAGCAATCAGCCCCAGCATTTT.

The chain joins TRBV7-9 to TRBJ2-1; D gene unclear. The V gene's germline CDR1 is SEHNR and CDR2 FQNEAQ (reference sequence). The CDR3 length is 15 residues. Deletions cut 5 bases from V and 0 bases from J, with 11 bases between. The CDR3 DNA follows: TGTGCCAGCAGCCTCTATAAAAGCTCCTACAATGAGCAGTTCTTC. Translating gives CASSLYKSSYNEQFF.

This chain links TRBV18 with TRBJ1-1, with TRBD1 matching over 7 bases. This CDR3 is 14 amino acids long. Germline-derived CDR1 and CDR2 are KGHSH and LQKENI. The V gene end was trimmed by 3 bases and the J gene end by 3 bases; junction bases not matched to a gene: 4. CDR3 residues: CASSPRGTDTEAFF. CDR3 in DNA: TGTGCCAGCTCACCCCGGGGGACAGACACTGAAGCTTTCTTT.

This chain connects TRBV6-5 to TRBJ1-4, with D possibly TRBD1 on 5 matching bases. This CDR3 has 14 amino acids. V gave up 2 bases and J gave up 4 bases, with 8 bases separating them. Germline lookup yields CDR1 MNHEY and CDR2 SVGAGI. The CDR3 region is CASSYDSYNEKLFF. The DNA for the CDR3 is TGTGCCAGCAGTTACGACAGCTATAATGAAAAACTGTTTTTT.

The chain employs TRBV5-1 and TRBJ2-2; the D gene is possibly TRBD2 (5 bases). Germline CDR1 reads SGHRS; CDR2 reads YFSETQ. This CDR3 region has 16 residues. Trimming cost V 0 bases and J 6 bases, with 15 bases left between them. CDR3: CASSLGYSAGSGELFF. The DNA for the CDR3 is TGCGCCAGCAGCTTGGGGTATAGCGCCGGATCCGGGGAGCTGTTTTTT.

The J gene is TRBJ2-7, the V gene TRBV7-2, with a tentative D call TRBD2 (6 bases). Germline CDR1 is SGHTA and CDR2 is FQGNSA. The CDR3 runs to 14 residues. Trimming shortened V by 4 bases and J by 5 bases, and 15 bases separated the two germline ends. The CDR3 here is CASSSAGSGNEQYF. The CDR3, as DNA: TGTGCCAGCAGCTCAGCGGGCTCGGGGAACGAGCAGTACTTC.

This chain uses TRBV30 with TRBJ1-3; no clear D gene. Germline V gene data show CDR1 as GTSNPN and CDR2 as SVGIG (reference sequence). V lost 5 bases to trimming and J lost 0 bases, with 11 bases between them. CDR3 size: 14 residues. CDR3 nucleotides: TGTGCCTGGGGGTATGGTGGCTCTGGAAACACCATATATTTT. Translating gives CAWGYGGSGNTIYF.

The chain joins TRBV19 to TRBJ1-2, with TRBD1 matching 8 bases. The CDR3 sequence is 15 residues long. With V trimmed by 9 bases and J by 2 bases, 11 bases remained unmatched. CDR1 and CDR2 (germline): LNHDA, SQIVND (reference sequence). CDR3 region: CASAPRDRRNYGYTF. In DNA, the CDR3 is TGTGCCAGCGCCCCAAGGGACAGGAGAAACTATGGCTACACCTTC.

J is TRBJ2-7 and V is TRBV27; D gene uncertain. Germline V gene sequence: CDR1 MNHEY, CDR2 SMNVEV (reference sequence). CDR3 size: 16 residues. Trimming cost V 6 bases and J 7 bases, with 25 bases left between them. The CDR3 bases are TGTGCCAGCAGACCCCTTCGGACGTATAGAGCGTGGGAGCAGTACTTC. Its translation is CASRPLRTYRAWEQYF.

CDR3 bases: TGTGCCAGCTCACATGACAGGGGTTATAGCAATCAGCCCCAGCATTTT. Encoded protein: CASSHDRGYSNQPQHF. This sequence joins TRBV18 and TRBJ1-5, with 8 bases fitting TRBD1. This CDR3 region has 16 residues. V dropped 4 bases and J dropped 0; count of bases not matched to a gene: 5. Germline CDR1 reads KGHSH; CDR2 reads LQKENI.

This sequence joins TRBV11-2 and TRBJ2-5, with a weak D call TRBD2 (7 bases). There are 14 residues in the CDR3. V lost 4 bases, J lost 5 bases, and 14 bases lay in between. From germline, CDR1 is SGHAT and CDR2 FQNNGV. CDR3 bases: TGTGCCAGCAGCTCTGTCGGGGGGCCGGAGACCCAGTACTTC. Its protein is CASSSVGGPETQYF.

The chain joins TRBV11-1 to TRBJ2-3; TRBD2 might be the D (5 bases). This CDR3 has 13 residues. Germline CDR1 and CDR2: SGHAT and FQDESV (reference sequence). The V end was cut by 3 bases, the J end by 5 bases, with 9 bases between. In nucleotides, the CDR3 is TGTGCCAGCAGCTTTTCCGAGGGAGATACGCAGTATTTT. Translating it yields CASSFSEGDTQYF.

The V call is TRBV5-1, the J call TRBJ2-3, with TRBD1 matching 11 bases. CDR3 size: 15 residues. After removal of 4 bases from V and 4 bases from J, the junction contained 5 bases not matched to a gene. Germline V gives CDR1 SGHRS, CDR2 YFSETQ. The CDR3 DNA sequence: TGCGCCAGCAGCATCCGGGACAGGGGGGCAGATACGCAGTATTTT. Translation gives CASSIRDRGADTQYF. Complete variable domain (other parts from reference TRBV5-1 and TRBJ2-3): KAGVTQTPRYLIKTRGQQVTLSCSPISGHRSVSWYQQTPGQGLQFLFEYFSETQRNKGNFPGRFSGRQFSNSRSEMNVSTLELGDSALYLCASSIRDRGADTQYFGPGTRLTVL.

The rearrangement uses TRBV5-1 and TRBJ1-1, with 9 bases identical to TRBD1. This CDR3 spans 14 amino acids. V lost 4 bases, J lost 3 bases, and 4 bases stayed unmatched. CDR1 and CDR2 from the germline V gene are SGHRS and YFSETQ. The CDR3 bases are TGCGCCAGCAGCCCGACAGGGGGGCACACTGAAGCTTTCTTT. This translates into CASSPTGGHTEAFF.

The chain recombines TRBV6-6 with TRBJ1-2; D is uncertain. The V end was cut by 0 bases, the J end by 7 bases, with 6 bases between. This CDR3 is built from 12 residues. Germline V gene data show CDR1 as MNHNY and CDR2 as SVGAGI (reference sequence). The CDR3 DNA follows: TGTGCCAGCAGTTACTCGTTGTTTGGCTACACCTTC. Its translation is CASSYSLFGYTF.